This T cell receptor (beta chain) was sequenced for a study of CD8 T cells in ankylosing spondylitis. The germline V gene encodes CDR1 MDHEN and CDR2 SYDVKM. The CDR3 loop spans 14 amino acids. Losses at the gene ends were 2 bases for V and 8 bases for J; bases not matched to a gene: 5. Libraries of TCR beta came from quantitative 5'-RACE with molecular barcodes. TCRdb analysed the 5' RACE reads with MiXCR anew, one entry per CDR3 protein. Of 750,000 to 850,000 distinct CDR3 sequences in the sample, approximately 12% were seen once. Study conclusions and caveats: In synovial fluid and blood from reactive arthritis, some motif variants were previously reported. What appeared characteristic of ankylosing spondylitis blood was a TCR beta motif of eight or nine highly homologous variants.

With respect to this clonotype: What it binds is unknown.

This receptor was obtained from a male donor with ankylosing spondylitis. The chain carries TRBV28 and TRBJ1-2, with 10 bases identical to TRBD1. Sequences were obtained from blood, either unsorted or a sorted T cell fraction (not recorded which). The CDR3 DNA follows: TGTGCCAGCAGTTTACCCCAGGGACAGGGGGGCTACACCTTC. Translating gives CASSLPQGQGGYTF.